These 32 T cell receptor beta chains came from one sample sequenced in a study of early T cells in non-severe SARS-CoV-2 infection. MiXCR was run by TCRdb on the 5' RACE reads, yielding one entry per CDR3 protein. The sample consists of about 56,000 distinct CDR3 sequences, about 15% of them appearing once. The input for sequencing was whole blood, taken at baseline. Every receptor here comes from an adult who was a healthcare worker with PCR-confirmed SARS-CoV-2 infection or an uninfected control (not recorded which).

This clonotype turned up a few times. The chain employs TRBV10-1 and TRBJ1-1; 7 bases are a match to TRBD1. J gave up 0 bases and V 8 bases, and 3 bases lay outside the gene matches. Germline assignment: CDR1 WNHNN and CDR2 SYGVQD (reference sequence). The length of the CDR3 is 13 residues. CDR3 residues: CASRDSMNTEAFF. As DNA, the CDR3 is TGCGCCAGCCGGGACAGCATGAACACTGAAGCTTTCTTT.

This clonotype was detected ten times or more. The rearrangement uses TRBV5-1 and TRBJ1-2, with TRBD1 matching 7 bases. Trimming took 4 bases from V and 4 from J; bases not matched to a gene: 10. Germline values: CDR1 SGHRS, CDR2 YFSETQ. CDR3 size: 15 residues. The DNA for the CDR3 is TGCGCCAGCAGCCCGGAGGGGACAGCTTTCTATGGCTACACCTTC. Protein product: CASSPEGTAFYGYTF.

In its sample, this clonotype was seen many times. The chain is built from TRBV7-9 and TRBJ2-1, with D maybe TRBD1 (6 bases). Between the trimmed V and J ends, which lost 2 bases and 2 bases, there was a span of 13 bases. In germline, CDR1 is SEHNR, CDR2 FQNEAQ (reference sequence). The CDR3 sequence is 16 residues long. CDR3: CASSLYSGHTYNEQFF. In nucleotides, the CDR3 is TGTGCCAGCAGCTTATACTCGGGACACACCTACAATGAGCAGTTCTTC.

This clonotype was picked up a small number of times. This chain links TRBV20-1 with TRBJ1-6; D is ambiguous. CDR1 is DFQATT, CDR2 SNEGSKA, per germline (reference sequence). The CDR3 totals 15 residues. Trimming pared 2 bases from V and 0 bases from J, leaving 8 bases between. The DNA for the CDR3 is TGCAGTGCTAGACGGACGAGCTCCTATAATTCACCCCTCCACTTT. Its protein product is CSARRTSSYNSPLHF.

This chain connects TRBV7-2 to TRBJ2-1, with D possibly being TRBD2 (6 bases). Trimming took off 0 bases at V and 0 bases at J, with 15 bases between the two ends. Germline assignment: CDR1 SGHTA and CDR2 FQGNSA. The CDR3 contains 18 residues. CDR3 sequence: CASSLATIAAYSYNEQFF. The CDR3 nucleotides read TGTGCCAGCAGCTTAGCGACGATAGCGGCCTACTCCTACAATGAGCAGTTCTTC.

This clonotype was recorded a few times. In nucleotides, the CDR3 is TGTGCCAGCAGCCTAGGTTCCTCGGGATACGAGCAGTACTTC. Amino acids: CASSLGSSGYEQYF. The chain joins TRBV5-6 to TRBJ2-7; a possible D gene is TRBD2 (5 bases). Per the germline V gene, CDR1 is SGHDT and CDR2 is YYEEEE. This CDR3 is built from 14 residues. V lost 4 bases, J lost 4 bases, and 15 bases lay in between.

This clonotype was detected many times. The chain carries TRBV2 and TRBJ2-4; 8 bases are a match to TRBD1. Germline trimming cut 11 bases from V and 7 bases from J; bases unmatched to any gene: 13. The V gene's germline CDR1 is SNHLY and CDR2 FYNNEI. This CDR3 has 14 residues. The DNA for the CDR3 is TGTGCCTGCGCAGAACAGGGGGGATGGAACATTCAGTACTTC. Its protein product is CACAEQGGWNIQYF.

This clonotype was observed at least ten times. V gene TRBV2 combines with J gene TRBJ2-3; 7 nucleotides agree with TRBD2. The CDR3 extends over 16 amino acids. The germline gives CDR1 SNHLY, CDR2 FYNNEI. V trimming: 7 bases; J trimming: 1 base; junction bases outside the gene matches: 11. CDR3 sequence: CASKRSGVRGTDTQYF. The CDR3 coding sequence is TGTGCCAGCAAGAGAAGCGGGGTCAGAGGCACAGATACGCAGTATTTT.

Only a few counts were recorded for this clonotype. The rearrangement joins TRBV7-3 to TRBJ2-3; TRBD1 matches 8 bases. The J segment lost 9 bases and the V segment lost 5 bases, leaving 1 base of the junction unmatched. The CDR3 sequence is 11 residues long. Germline CDR1 reads SGHTA; CDR2 reads FQGTGA. The CDR3 is CASSQGATQYF. For the CDR3, the DNA is TGTGCCAGCAGCCAGGGGGCAACGCAGTATTTT. Combining the CDR3 with reference TRBV7-3 and TRBJ2-3 gives the whole variable domain GAGVSQTPSNKVTEKGKYVELRCDPISGHTALYWYRQSLGQGPEFLIYFQGTGAADDSGLPNDRFFAVRPEGSVSTLKIQRTERGDSAVYLCASSQGATQYFGPGTRLTVL.

This clonotype was counted at least ten times. This chain uses TRBV12-3 or TRBV12-4 with TRBJ1-5; TRBD1 agrees at 7 bases. The junction had 4 bases not matched to a gene; V was cut back by 5 bases and J by 3 bases. This CDR3 has 14 residues. This chain's CDR3 is CASSMGQNNQPQHF. In DNA form, the CDR3 reads TGTGCCAGCAGTATGGGACAGAACAATCAGCCCCAGCATTTT.

This clonotype has only a few counts. The J gene is TRBJ1-2, the V gene TRBV29-1; D is uncertain. Trimming stripped 3 bases from V and 0 bases from J, with 14 bases between. This CDR3 comprises 15 residues. The germline CDR1 and CDR2 sequences are SQVTM and ANQGSEA. The CDR3 coding sequence is TGCAGCGTTGAGGCGGGGAGGAGGACTAACTATGGCTACACCTTC. Protein: CSVEAGRRTNYGYTF.

As to this clonotype: A much bigger clone sits one base away, suggesting this may be a read error. In this CDR3 the conserved last residue, phenylalanine or tryptophan, is missing, so a read error is likely. This chain links TRBV28 with TRBJ1-6, with no clear D. Trimming cost V 3 bases and J 8 bases, with 11 bases left between them. The CDR3 has 14 amino acids. CDR1 and CDR2 from the germline V gene are MDHEN and SYDVKM. CDR3 nucleotide sequence: TGTGCCAGCAGTTTGAGGACCTCACATTCACCCCTCCACATT. Translated: CASSLRTSHSPLHI.

This clonotype occurred a few times. CDR3 amino acids: CASSSTGSAGGYTF. DNA for the CDR3: TGTGCCAGCAGCTCCACAGGCTCGGCGGGTGGCTACACCTTC. This sequence joins TRBV6-1 and TRBJ1-2; D might be TRBD1 (5 bases). The CDR3 sequence is 14 residues long. Deletions cut 6 bases from V and 7 bases from J, with 18 bases between. Germline-derived CDR1 and CDR2 are MNHNS and SASEGT.

The chain uses TRBV7-2 and TRBJ2-1; the match to TRBD2 covers 11 bases. The CDR3 extends over 16 amino acids. V lost 5 bases to trimming and J lost 4 bases; unmatched junction nucleotides: 7. Germline-derived CDR1 and CDR2 are SGHTA and FQGNSA. The CDR3 protein is CASSQRLAGMYNEQFF. The CDR3, as DNA: TGTGCCAGCAGCCAAAGACTAGCGGGGATGTACAATGAGCAGTTCTTC.

This clonotype was found many times. The chain has TRBV7-6 and TRBJ2-1, with 8 bases identical to TRBD2. V lost 1 base, J lost 7 bases, and 6 bases stayed unmatched. Germline CDR1 is SGHVS and CDR2 is FNYEAQ. The CDR3 extends over 15 amino acids. The CDR3: CASSLEAGAFNEQFF. CDR3 DNA: TGTGCCAGCAGCTTAGAAGCGGGGGCTTTTAATGAGCAGTTCTTC.

This rearrangement joins TRBV7-6 to TRBJ2-5; no clear D. This CDR3 spans 15 amino acids. The V gene's germline CDR1 is SGHVS and CDR2 FNYEAQ. V gave up 2 bases and J gave up 5 bases, with 15 bases separating them. The CDR3 spells CASSLRYALRETQYF. The CDR3 DNA is TGTGCCAGCAGCTTAAGATACGCACTACGGGAGACCCAGTACTTC. Based on the CDR3 plus reference TRBV7-6 and TRBJ2-5, the full variable domain is GAGVSQSPRYKVTKRGQDVALRCDPISGHVSLYWYRQALGQGPEFLTYFNYEAQQDKSGLPNDRFSAERPEGSISTLTIQRTEQRDSAMYRCASSLRYALRETQYFGPGTRLLVL.

This clonotype has ten or more counts. This chain uses TRBV19 with TRBJ2-3; tentative D call: TRBD1 (6 bases). The germline CDR1 and CDR2 sequences are LNHDA and SQIVND (reference sequence). CDR3 length: 17 amino acids. V shed 6 bases and J shed 1 base, with 20 bases lying between them. For the CDR3, the DNA is TGTGCCAGTAGGACAAAAGGGCAGGCAGGGGGCACAGATACGCAGTATTTT. Its protein is CASRTKGQAGGTDTQYF.

The chain links TRBV20-1 to TRBJ2-3; weak D call: TRBD2 (6 bases). The length of the CDR3 is 13 residues. V was pared by 4 bases and J by 2 bases, with 10 bases between. Germline CDR1 and CDR2: DFQATT and SNEGSKA (reference sequence). The CDR3 DNA follows: TGCAGTGCTAAAAAGGACTACACAGATACGCAGTATTTT. Its translation is CSAKKDYTDTQYF.

This chain connects TRBV29-1 to TRBJ2-3; D remains unclear. Germline V gene sequence: CDR1 SQVTM, CDR2 ANQGSEA. The V end was cut by 6 bases, the J end by 0 bases, with 16 bases between. This CDR3 spans 15 amino acids. The CDR3 bases are TGCAGCGTGGCGGATGCATCGTCTAGCACAGATACGCAGTATTTT. Protein sequence: CSVADASSSTDTQYF.

CDR3 in amino acids: CASSLGQGWETQYF. In nucleotides, the CDR3 is TGTGCCAGCAGCTTAGGACAGGGATGGGAGACCCAGTACTTC. This chain uses TRBV13 with TRBJ2-5; tentatively, D is TRBD1 (6 bases). V was clipped by 0 bases and J by 5 bases, with 10 bases between them. CDR3 length equals 14 residues. Germline V gene sequence: CDR1 PRHDT, CDR2 FYEKMQ (reference sequence). Based on the CDR3 plus reference TRBV13 and TRBJ2-5, the full variable domain is AAGVIQSPRHLIKEKRETATLKCYPIPRHDTVYWYQQGPGQDPQFLISFYEKMQSDKGSIPDRFSAQQFSDYHSELNMSSLELGDSALYFCASSLGQGWETQYFGPGTRLLVL.

This clonotype was counted many times. The V call is TRBV27, the J call TRBJ2-5, with TRBD2 as a possible D gene (5 bases). This CDR3 is 16 amino acids long. The germline gives CDR1 MNHEY, CDR2 SMNVEV (reference sequence). The germline V and J ends were trimmed by 2 bases and 0 bases, with 13 bases remaining between them. The DNA for the CDR3 is TGTGCCAGCAGTTTAGGGCAGGAGGTGTACCAAGAGACCCAGTACTTC. The encoded protein is CASSLGQEVYQETQYF.

This clonotype was observed a handful of times. This could be a read error, since a much larger clone is one nucleotide away. The chain employs TRBV2 and TRBJ2-3, with TRBD2 identical over 9 bases. The CDR3 contains 16 residues. Trimming took 4 bases from V and 2 from J; bases not matched to a gene: 7. The V gene's germline CDR1 is SNHLY and CDR2 FYNNEI. The CDR3: CASSVTSGCPTDTQYF. CDR3 sequence (DNA): TGTGCCAGCAGTGTAACTAGCGGGTGCCCCACAGATACGCAGTATTTT.

The rearrangement uses TRBV5-1 and TRBJ2-1, with D tentatively TRBD1 or TRBD2 (5 bases each). V was clipped by 0 bases and J by 6 bases, with 10 bases between them. The CDR3 loop spans 14 amino acids. Germline CDR1 reads SGHRS; CDR2 reads YFSETQ. The CDR3 coding sequence is TGCGCCAGCAGCTTGGGACCAGGGACCAATGAGCAGTTCTTC. Translation: CASSLGPGTNEQFF.

The chain uses TRBV10-3 and TRBJ2-7; 11 nucleotides match TRBD1. The CDR3 loop spans 15 amino acids. V was clipped by 10 bases and J by 2 bases; unmatched bases: 10. Germline V gives CDR1 ENHRY, CDR2 SYGVKD. The CDR3 loop is CATHPAGQGAYEQYF. The CDR3 DNA reads as TGTGCCACCCACCCAGCGGGACAGGGGGCCTACGAGCAGTACTTC.

The chain's CDR3 is CASSPRRGTGELFF. CDR3 bases: TGTGCCAGCTCACCAAGGAGGGGTACCGGGGAGCTGTTTTTT. The chain joins TRBV18 to TRBJ2-2; TRBD2 might be the D (6 bases). The CDR3 covers 14 residues. The germline CDR1 and CDR2 sequences are KGHSH and LQKENI. Trimming removed 2 bases at V and 5 bases at J, with 9 bases between.

This clonotype is a singleton in its sample. The rearrangement links TRBV18 to TRBJ2-2, with D hard to call. The CDR3 runs 15 residues. The V end was cut by 3 bases, the J end by 1 base, with 9 bases between. CDR1 and CDR2 (germline): KGHSH, LQKENI. CDR3 bases: TGTGCCAGCTCACCGGTTAAACAGAACACCGGGGAGCTGTTTTTT. It specifies CASSPVKQNTGELFF.

The rearrangement links TRBV28 to TRBJ2-1, with 9 positions matching TRBD1. The CDR3 is 17 residues long. V shed 1 base, J shed 3 bases, and the junction held 7 bases outside the gene matches. Germline loops: CDR1 MDHEN, CDR2 SYDVKM. The CDR3 sequence is CASSLLDPGQGYNEQFF. CDR3 coding DNA: TGTGCCAGCAGTTTATTGGACCCGGGACAGGGCTACAATGAGCAGTTCTTC.

The V and J genes are TRBV12-3 or TRBV12-4 and TRBJ2-1; D unclear. The V gene lost 4 bases and the J gene lost 3 bases, with 4 bases spanning the gap. The CDR3 loop spans 12 amino acids. For the CDR3, the DNA is TGTGCCAGCAGTTCGGTCTACAATGAGCAGTTCTTC. Translation: CASSSVYNEQFF.

The chain has TRBV27 and TRBJ2-3, with a weak D call TRBD1 (6 bases). V dropped 5 bases and J dropped 1 base, with 13 bases sitting between them. Germline V gene lookup returns CDR1 MNHEY and CDR2 SMNVEV (reference sequence). This CDR3 is 15 amino acids long. The CDR3 DNA sequence: TGTGCCAGCAGTCCCTCGGACAGCCGCACAGATACGCAGTATTTT. It encodes CASSPSDSRTDTQYF.

The rearrangement joins TRBV12-3 or TRBV12-4 to TRBJ1-2, with D hard to call. The CDR3 runs to 13 residues. Deletions cut 4 bases from V and 8 bases from J, with 14 bases between. The DNA for the CDR3 is TGTGCCAGCAGTTACGGTAGAGGGATAGGCTACACCTTC. It encodes CASSYGRGIGYTF.

The gene calls are TRBV6-6 and TRBJ2-3; TRBD1 agrees at 7 bases. Germline V gene lookup returns CDR1 MNHNY and CDR2 SVGAGI (reference sequence). J gave up 2 bases and V 7 bases, and 15 bases lay outside the gene matches. The CDR3 has 17 amino acids. The CDR3 DNA follows: TGTGCCAGCAAACCGGGAAGGGGACAGCATTACACAGATACGCAGTATTTT. Amino acid sequence: CASKPGRGQHYTDTQYF.

This clonotype was detected a few times. The CDR3 coding sequence is TGTGCCAGCAGCCCCGAGGCCGACAGACGAGGAAGGGAGCTGTTTTTT. Its protein is CASSPEADRRGRELFF. The rearrangement joins TRBV3-1 to TRBJ2-2, with a possible D match to TRBD1 (5 bases). Deletions cut 4 bases from V and 9 bases from J, with 21 bases between. This CDR3 has 16 residues. The germline V gene has CDR1 LGHDT and CDR2 YNNKEL (reference sequence).